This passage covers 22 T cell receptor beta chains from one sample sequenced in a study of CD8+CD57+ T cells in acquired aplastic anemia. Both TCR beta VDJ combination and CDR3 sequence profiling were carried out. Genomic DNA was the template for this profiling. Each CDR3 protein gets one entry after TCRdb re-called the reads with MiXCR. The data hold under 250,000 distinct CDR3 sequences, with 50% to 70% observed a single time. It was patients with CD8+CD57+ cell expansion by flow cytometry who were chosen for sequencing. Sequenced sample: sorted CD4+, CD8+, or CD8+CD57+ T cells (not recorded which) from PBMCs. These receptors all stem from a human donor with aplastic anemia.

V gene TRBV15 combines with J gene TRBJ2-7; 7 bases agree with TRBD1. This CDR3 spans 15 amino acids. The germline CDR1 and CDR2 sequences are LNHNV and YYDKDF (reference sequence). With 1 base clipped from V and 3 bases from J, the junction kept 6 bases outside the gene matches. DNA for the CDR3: TGTGCCACCAGCAGAGTCTTCGCAGGGGGCTACGAGCAGTACTTC. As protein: CATSRVFAGGYEQYF.

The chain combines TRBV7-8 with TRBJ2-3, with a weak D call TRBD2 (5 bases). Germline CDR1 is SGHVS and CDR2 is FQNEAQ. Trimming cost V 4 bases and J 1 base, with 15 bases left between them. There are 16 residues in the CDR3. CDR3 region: CASSSGLHGGTDTQYF. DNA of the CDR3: TGTGCCAGCAGCTCCGGACTCCACGGGGGCACAGATACGCAGTATTTT.

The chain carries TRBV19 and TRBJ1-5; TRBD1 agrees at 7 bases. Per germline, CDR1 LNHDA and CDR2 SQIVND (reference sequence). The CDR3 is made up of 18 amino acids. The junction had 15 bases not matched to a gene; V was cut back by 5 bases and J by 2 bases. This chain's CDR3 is CASSPAGLRGGGNQPQHF. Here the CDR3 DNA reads TGTGCCAGTAGTCCCGCAGGGCTCAGGGGGGGAGGCAATCAGCCCCAGCATTTT. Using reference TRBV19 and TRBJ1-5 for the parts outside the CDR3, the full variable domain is DGGITQSPKYLFRKEGQNVTLSCEQNLNHDAMYWYRQDPGQGLRLIYYSQIVNDFQKGDIAEGYSVSREKKESFPLTVTSAQKNPTAFYLCASSPAGLRGGGNQPQHFGDGTRLSIL.

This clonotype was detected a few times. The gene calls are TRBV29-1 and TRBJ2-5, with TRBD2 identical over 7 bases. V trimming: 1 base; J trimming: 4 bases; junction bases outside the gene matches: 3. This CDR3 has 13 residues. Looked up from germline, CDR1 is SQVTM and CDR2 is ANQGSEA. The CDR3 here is CSVEAGGGETQYF. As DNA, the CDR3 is TGCAGCGTTGAAGCGGGAGGAGGAGAGACCCAGTACTTC.

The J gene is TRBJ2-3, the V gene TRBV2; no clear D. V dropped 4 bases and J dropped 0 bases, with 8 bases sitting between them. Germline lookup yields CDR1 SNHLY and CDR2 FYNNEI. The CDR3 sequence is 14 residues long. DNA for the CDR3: TGTGCCAGCAGTGTCAGCCAGAGCACAGATACGCAGTATTTT. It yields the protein CASSVSQSTDTQYF. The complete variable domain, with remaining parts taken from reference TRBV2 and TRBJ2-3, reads EPEVTQTPSHQVTQMGQEVILRCVPISNHLYFYWYRQILGQKVEFLVSFYNNEISEKSEIFDDQFSVERPDGSNFTLKIRSTKLEDSAMYFCASSVSQSTDTQYFGPGTRLTVL.

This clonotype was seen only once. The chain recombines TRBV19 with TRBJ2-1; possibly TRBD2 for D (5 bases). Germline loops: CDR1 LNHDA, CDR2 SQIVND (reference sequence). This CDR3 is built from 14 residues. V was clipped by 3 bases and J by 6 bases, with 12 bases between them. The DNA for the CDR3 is TGTGCCAGTAGTATGCGGGCTAGCAGCAATGAGCAGTTCTTC. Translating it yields CASSMRASSNEQFF.

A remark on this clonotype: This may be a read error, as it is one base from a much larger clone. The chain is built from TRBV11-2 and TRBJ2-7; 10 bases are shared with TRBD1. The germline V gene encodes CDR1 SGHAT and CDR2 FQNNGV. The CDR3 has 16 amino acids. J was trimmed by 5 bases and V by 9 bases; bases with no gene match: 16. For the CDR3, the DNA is TGTGCCAGAAGCCGGTACCGGGACAGGGGATGGCACGAGCAGTACTTC. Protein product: CARSRYRDRGWHEQYF.

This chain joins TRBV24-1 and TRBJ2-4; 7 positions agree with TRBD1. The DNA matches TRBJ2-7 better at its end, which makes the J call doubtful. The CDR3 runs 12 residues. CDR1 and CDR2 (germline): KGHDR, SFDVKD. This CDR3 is CATSDYRGEQYF. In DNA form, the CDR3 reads TGTGCCACCAGTGACTACAGGGGCGAGCAGTACTTC.

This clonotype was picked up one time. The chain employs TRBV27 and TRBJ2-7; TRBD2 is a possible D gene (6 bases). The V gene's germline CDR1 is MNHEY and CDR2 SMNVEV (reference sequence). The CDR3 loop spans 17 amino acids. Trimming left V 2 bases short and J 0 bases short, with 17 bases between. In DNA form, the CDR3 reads TGTGCCAGCAGTTTAGGGGTCACGGGGAGGAGCTCCTACGAGCAGTACTTC. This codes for CASSLGVTGRSSYEQYF.

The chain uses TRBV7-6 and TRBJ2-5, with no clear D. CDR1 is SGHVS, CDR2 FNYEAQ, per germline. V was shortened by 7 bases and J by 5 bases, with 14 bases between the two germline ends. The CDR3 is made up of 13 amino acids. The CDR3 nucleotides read TGTGCCAGCACTTTTTACGAAGGGGAGACCCAGTACTTC. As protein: CASTFYEGETQYF.

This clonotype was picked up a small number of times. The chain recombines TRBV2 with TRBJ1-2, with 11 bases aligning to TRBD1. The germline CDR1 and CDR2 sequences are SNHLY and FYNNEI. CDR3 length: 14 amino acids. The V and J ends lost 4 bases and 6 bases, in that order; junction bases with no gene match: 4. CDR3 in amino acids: CASSGTGGGDGYTF. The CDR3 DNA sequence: TGTGCCAGCAGTGGGACAGGGGGCGGGGATGGCTACACCTTC.

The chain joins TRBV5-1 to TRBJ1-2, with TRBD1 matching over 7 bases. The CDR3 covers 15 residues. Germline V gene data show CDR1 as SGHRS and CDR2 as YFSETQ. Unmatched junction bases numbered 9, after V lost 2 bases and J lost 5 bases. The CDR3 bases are TGCGCCAGCAGCTTTCTCCCCAGGGGACAGTATGGCTACACCTTC. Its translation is CASSFLPRGQYGYTF.

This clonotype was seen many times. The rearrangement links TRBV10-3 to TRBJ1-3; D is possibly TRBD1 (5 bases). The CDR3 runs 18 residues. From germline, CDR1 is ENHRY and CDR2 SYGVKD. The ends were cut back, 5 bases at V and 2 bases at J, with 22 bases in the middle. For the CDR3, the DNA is TGTGCCATCAGTCCTCCCGAGGTGGGGGTAATTCCTGGAAACACCATATATTTT. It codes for CAISPPEVGVIPGNTIYF.

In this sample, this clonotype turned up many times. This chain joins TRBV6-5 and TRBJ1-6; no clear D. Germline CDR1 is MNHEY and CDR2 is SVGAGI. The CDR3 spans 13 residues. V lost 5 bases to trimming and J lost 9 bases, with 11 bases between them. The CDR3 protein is CASSPRFGSPLHF. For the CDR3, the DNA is TGTGCCAGCAGTCCACGATTTGGTTCACCCCTCCACTTT.

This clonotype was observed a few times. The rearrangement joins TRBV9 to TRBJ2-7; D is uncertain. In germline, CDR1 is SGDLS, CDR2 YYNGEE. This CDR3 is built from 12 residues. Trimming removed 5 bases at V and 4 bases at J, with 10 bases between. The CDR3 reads CASSVGGYEQYF. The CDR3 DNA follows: TGTGCCAGCAGTGTGGGTGGATACGAGCAGTACTTC.

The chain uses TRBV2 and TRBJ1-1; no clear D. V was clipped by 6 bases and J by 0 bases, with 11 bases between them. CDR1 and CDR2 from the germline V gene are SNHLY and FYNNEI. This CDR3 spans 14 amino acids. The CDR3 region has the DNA TGTGCCAGCAGGGACCTTGACCTGAACACTGAAGCTTTCTTT. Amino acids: CASRDLDLNTEAFF. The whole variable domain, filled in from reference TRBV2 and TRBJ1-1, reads EPEVTQTPSHQVTQMGQEVILRCVPISNHLYFYWYRQILGQKVEFLVSFYNNEISEKSEIFDDQFSVERPDGSNFTLKIRSTKLEDSAMYFCASRDLDLNTEAFFGQGTRLTVV.

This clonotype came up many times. The CDR3 sequence is CASRLTGGQETQYF. The CDR3, as DNA: TGTGCCAGCAGGCTGACAGGGGGGCAAGAGACCCAGTACTTC. The chain joins TRBV7-8 to TRBJ2-5; 9 bases match TRBD1. Germline V lookup: CDR1 SGHVS, CDR2 FQNEAQ. J was trimmed by 2 bases and V by 6 bases; bases with no gene match: 4. The CDR3 length is 14 residues.

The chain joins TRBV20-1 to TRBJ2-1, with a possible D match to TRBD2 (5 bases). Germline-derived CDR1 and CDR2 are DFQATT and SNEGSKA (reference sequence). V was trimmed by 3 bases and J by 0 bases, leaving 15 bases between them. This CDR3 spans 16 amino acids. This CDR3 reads CSASNVVGSSYNEQFF. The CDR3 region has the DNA TGCAGTGCTAGTAATGTCGTGGGGAGCTCCTACAATGAGCAGTTCTTC.

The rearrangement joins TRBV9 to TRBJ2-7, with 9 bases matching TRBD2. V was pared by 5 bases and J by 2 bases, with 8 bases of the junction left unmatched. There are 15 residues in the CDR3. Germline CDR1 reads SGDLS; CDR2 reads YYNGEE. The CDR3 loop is CASSPSGTRTYEQYF. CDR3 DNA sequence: TGTGCCAGCAGTCCTAGCGGGACGAGGACCTACGAGCAGTACTTC.

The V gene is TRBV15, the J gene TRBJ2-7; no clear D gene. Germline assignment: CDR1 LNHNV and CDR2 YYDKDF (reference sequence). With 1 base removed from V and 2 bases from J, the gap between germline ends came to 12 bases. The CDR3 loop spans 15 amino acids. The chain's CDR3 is CATSRGGSGPYEQYF. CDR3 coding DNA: TGTGCCACCAGCAGAGGGGGTTCGGGCCCCTACGAGCAGTACTTC. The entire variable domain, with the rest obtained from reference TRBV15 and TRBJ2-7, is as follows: DAMVIQNPRYQVTQFGKPVTLSCSQTLNHNVMYWYQQKSSQAPKLLFHYYDKDFNNEADTPDNFQSRRPNTSFCFLDIRSPGLGDTAMYLCATSRGGSGPYEQYFGPGTRLTVT.

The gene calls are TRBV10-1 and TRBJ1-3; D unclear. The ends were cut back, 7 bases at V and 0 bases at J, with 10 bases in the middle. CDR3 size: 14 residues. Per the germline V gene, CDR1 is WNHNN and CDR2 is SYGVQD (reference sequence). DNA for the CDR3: TGCGCCAGCATCCAGACGGACTCTGGAAACACCATATATTTT. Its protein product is CASIQTDSGNTIYF.

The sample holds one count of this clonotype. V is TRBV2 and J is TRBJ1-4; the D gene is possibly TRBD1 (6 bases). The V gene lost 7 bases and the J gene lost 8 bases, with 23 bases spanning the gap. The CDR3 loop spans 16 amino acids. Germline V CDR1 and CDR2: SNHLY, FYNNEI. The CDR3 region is CASISPAARGGEKLFF. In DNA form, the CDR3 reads TGTGCCAGCATATCACCAGCAGCCAGGGGCGGGGAAAAACTGTTTTTT.